Described below is a single TCR beta chain sequence and its context. This clone's antigen is unknown. No much larger clone exists at a distance of one base, and base qualities are not known. Systemically healthy Caucasian individuals from Russia, about 38 in total and aged roughly 6 to 100 years, were included as donors. Each donor gave about 9.8 milliliters of peripheral blood, drawn into EDTA-treated Vacutainer tubes. Ficoll-Paque density-gradient centrifugation was used to isolate PBMCs, with at least 6.5 million per sample. Total RNA, at least 6 micrograms per sample, was extracted from PBMCs with Trizol reagent. Naive CD45RAhigh/CD27high T cell percentages were measured by flow cytometry on a PBMC aliquot from every donor. The entry originates in a study of blood T cells in healthy people across ages (dated by TCRdb to between 2014 and 2017). For the study in its entirety: In model experiments, template switching captured about one uniquely barcoded TCR beta cDNA molecule for every two T cells. Donors were grouped into four age groups: young (average roughly 17 years), middle-aged (around 39), aged (62) and long-lived (approximately 75). To avoid experimental bias, donors of different ages were randomly spread across the sequencing lanes. Two additional independent replicas of 1 million unique cDNA reads from the same blood draw were analyzed for two donors (one aged 18 to 30 and one aged 80 or older). Age-related changes in TCR beta repertoire diversity were measured in the study by deep sequencing normalized with unique cDNA molecular identifiers.

Measured from the cysteine to the phenylalanine, the CDR3 is 14 residues long. The sequence is cut down to CDR3 DNA, 42 bases in frame from base 1. V lost 1 base and J lost 0 bases; the stretch between them is 8 bases long. CDR1 and CDR2, looked up from the germline V gene, are SGHDT and YYEEEE. What the work shows at the level of the full study, not this receptor alone: Estimates of total diversity based on one million sequenced T cells were considered lower bounds and underestimates. As age increased, observed TCR beta diversity per million T cells dropped in a roughly linear way, and a significant reduction was already evident by age about 40. Since profiling was done on bulk unsorted PBMCs, naive and antigen-experienced compartments could not be conclusively compared. Donor CMV infection status was unknown, potentially confounding age-related changes in expanded clonotypes. Compared with the aged group, the long-lived group had more naive CD4+ T cells, fewer expanded clones and increased TCR diversity, a pattern suggesting age selection. The percentage of naive T cells measured by flow cytometry correlated strongly with observed TCR beta diversity.

Receptors were amplified or captured by 5' RACE. Sequenced using an Illumina HiSeq 2500. A second about 7 to 12 cycle PCR used a sample-barcoded 5' primer and a J-beta primer mix. A template-switch 5' adaptor carrying 12 random nucleotides introduced a unique molecular identifier onto each TCR beta cDNA molecule. At least 2.5 million CDR3-containing paired-end reads were obtained from each sample. First-strand cDNA synthesis was performed from all RNA using the Mint cDNA synthesis kit, with priming by a TRBC-specific oligonucleotide. After uracil-DNA glycosylase treatment, a first 18-cycle PCR used universal primers M1SS and BC2_uni_R on all cDNA. On the study's bioinformatics: Normalization of each sample was performed by random selection of 1 million high-quality reads, each carrying a distinct molecular identifier. Instead of being binned into consensus sequences, reads that shared molecular identifiers were thrown out. MiTCR, run with a Q25 quality threshold and the strictest error-elimination algorithm, handled CDR3 identification, clonotype clustering and error correction. Lower-bound total TCR beta diversity was estimated with a nonparametric unseen species model using Euler transformation. In-frame beta chains were kept once TCRdb had trimmed the public reads at Q25 with fastp and called clones with MiXCR. Entries that share a CDR3 protein sequence are merged under the most common genes and DNA. The V and J calls here are based on TCRdb, not the publication. In all, the sample holds approximately 800,000 distinct CDR3 sequences, and about 55% of those were seen once. About 42% of the sample belongs to the ten largest clones.

The source of this sequence is a man older than 75 in good health. Specimen: blood. The sequence is built from TRBV5-6 and TRBJ2-7, with an unclear D gene assignment. The nucleotides read TGTGCCAGCAGCTTGCGCGCCCGCTCCTACGAGCAGTACTTC. Translated, it reads CASSLRARSYEQYF.